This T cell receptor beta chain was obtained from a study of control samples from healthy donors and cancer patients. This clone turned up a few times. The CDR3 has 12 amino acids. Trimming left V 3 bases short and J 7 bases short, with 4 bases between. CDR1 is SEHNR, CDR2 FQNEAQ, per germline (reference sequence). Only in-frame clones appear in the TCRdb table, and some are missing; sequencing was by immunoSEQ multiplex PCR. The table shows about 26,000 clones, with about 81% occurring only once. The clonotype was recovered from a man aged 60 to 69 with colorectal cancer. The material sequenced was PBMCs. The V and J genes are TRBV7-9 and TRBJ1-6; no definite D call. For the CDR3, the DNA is TGTGCCAGCAGCTTGCCGAATTCACCCCTCCACTTT. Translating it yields CASSLPNSPLHF.